This TCR beta chain was found in a study of blood T cell repertoires in COVID-19. Recovery meant two consecutive negative NP/OP PCR tests, professional clearance, or resolved symptoms. Generated by immunoSEQ multiplex PCR, the TCRdb table keeps only in-frame clones and is missing some. The table has roughly 250,000 clones, around 86% seen once; the top ten hold approximately 1.7%. This sequence originates from a woman in her forties or fifties who had recovered from COVID-19. Sequencing was carried out using PBMCs or T cells enriched from blood (not recorded which).

The CDR3 DNA reads as TGTGCCAGCAGCCGTAACAGGTTTATGGAGACCCAGTACTTC. Residues: CASSRNRFMETQYF. The rearrangement links TRBV11-2 to TRBJ2-5, with D perhaps TRBD1 (5 bases). Germline CDR1 and CDR2: SGHAT and FQNNGV. Trimming removed 5 bases from V and 5 bases from J, with 15 bases in between. CDR3 size: 14 residues. The full variable domain, completed using reference TRBV11-2 and TRBJ2-5, is EAGVAQSPRYKIIEKRQSVAFWCNPISGHATLYWYQQILGQGPKLLIQFQNNGVVDDSQLPKDRFSAERLKGVDSTLKIQPAKLEDSAVYLCASSRNRFMETQYFGPGTRLLVL.